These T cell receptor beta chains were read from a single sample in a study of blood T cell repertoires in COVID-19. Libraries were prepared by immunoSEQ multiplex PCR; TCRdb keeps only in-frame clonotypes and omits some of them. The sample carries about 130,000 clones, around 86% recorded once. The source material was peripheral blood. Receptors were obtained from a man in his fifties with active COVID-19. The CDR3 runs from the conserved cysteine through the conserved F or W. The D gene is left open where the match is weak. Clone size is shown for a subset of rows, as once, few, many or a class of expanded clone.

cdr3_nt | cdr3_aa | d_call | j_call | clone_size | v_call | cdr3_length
TGCGCCAGCAGCTTGGATAGCCACCACAATGAGCAGTTCTTC | CASSLDSHHNEQFF | NA | TRBJ2-1 | NA | TRBV5-1 | 14
TGTGCCAGCAGCTTTCCTAGATTCACAGATACGCAGTATTTT | CASSFPRFTDTQYF | NA | TRBJ2-3 | NA | TRBV7-8 | 14
TGTGCCAGCAGCTTTCCCGGACAGGATGAAAAACTGTTTTTT | CASSFPGQDEKLFF | TRBD1 | TRBJ1-4 | NA | TRBV5-6 | 14
TGTGCCAGCAGCCCTAGACAGGGGAGAAATTCACCCCTCCACTTT | CASSPRQGRNSPLHF | TRBD1 | TRBJ1-6 | NA | TRBV7-9 | 15
TGTGCCTGGAGTGCCGGGTCAGGGGGGTCCAATGAGCAGTTCTTC | CAWSAGSGGSNEQFF | NA | TRBJ2-1 | once | TRBV30 | 15
TGCGCCAGCAGCTTCAGACAACCCCGCACAGATACGCAGTATTTT | CASSFRQPRTDTQYF | NA | TRBJ2-3 | once | TRBV5-1 | 15
TGTGCCAGCAGCTTGGCTGGGGCGTCTGGAAACACCATATATTTT | CASSLAGASGNTIYF | NA | TRBJ1-3 | NA | TRBV5-6 | 15
TGTGCCAGCAGCTTATACAGATCGAACACCGGGGAGCTGTTTTTT | CASSLYRSNTGELFF | NA | TRBJ2-2 | NA | TRBV5-5 | 15
TGTGCCAGCAGCTCCAGTACGTCCCGTCCTCAAGAGACCCAGTACTTC | CASSSSTSRPQETQYF | NA | TRBJ2-5 | NA | TRBV7-8 | 16
TGTGCCAGTAGTATCGGAGGCTACCCAACCTACGAGCAGTACTTC | CASSIGGYPTYEQYF | NA | TRBJ2-7 | once | TRBV19 | 15
TGTGCCAGCAGCTTAGGAGACAGGGGAAACCAAGAGACCCAGTACTTC | CASSLGDRGNQETQYF | TRBD1 | TRBJ2-5 | NA | TRBV7-8 | 16
TGCGCCAGCAGCCCACTAGCGGGGGGGCTCGCAGATACGCAGTATTTT | CASSPLAGGLADTQYF | TRBD2 | TRBJ2-3 | NA | TRBV5-1 | 16
TGTGCCAGCAGTTACGGGACTTTGCAAGAGACCCAGTACTTC | CASSYGTLQETQYF | NA | TRBJ2-5 | NA | TRBV6-5 | 14